Listed below are T cell receptor beta chains from one sample, sequenced in a study of blood T cell repertoires in COVID-19. Sequencing used immunoSEQ multiplex PCR; TCRdb keeps in-frame clones, though not all of them. The table has about 140,000 clones, roughly 84% seen once; the top ten hold 8.9%. Sequenced sample: peripheral blood. The receptors stem from a young man with COVID-19, enrolled during active disease. Each CDR3 is given with its conserved first and last residue. D genes are given only for firm matches. Clone sizes are given selectively: once, few, many, or a class where the clone is expanded.

TRBJ1-2 | - | TRBV19 | - | CASTYIGVGYGYTF | TGTGCCAGTACCTACATCGGGGTAGGCTATGGCTACACCTTC
TRBJ2-3 | TRBD2 | TRBV14 | - | CASSRPGLAGPTGDTQYF | TGTGCCAGCAGCCGACCGGGACTAGCGGGACCCACTGGTGATACGCAGTATTTT
TRBJ1-2 | - | TRBV10-3 | - | CAISVREEGLGGYTF | TGTGCCATCAGTGTAAGGGAGGAGGGGCTCGGTGGCTACACCTTC
TRBJ1-2 | - | TRBV5-1 | - | CASSFGPGQSNYGYTF | TGCGCCAGCAGCTTTGGCCCGGGACAATCTAACTATGGCTACACCTTC
TRBJ2-1 | TRBD1 | TRBV4-3 | - | CASSQTGTGIIGEQFF | TGCGCCAGCAGCCAGACCGGGACAGGGATAATCGGTGAGCAGTTCTTC
TRBJ2-7 | - | TRBV9 | - | CASSLTQGDSVHDEQYF | TGTGCCAGCAGCCTCACGCAAGGTGACAGCGTCCACGACGAGCAGTACTTC
TRBJ1-4 | - | TRBV6-6 | - | CASSYSAATNEKLFF | TGTGCCAGCAGTTACTCGGCAGCAACTAATGAAAAACTGTTTTTT
TRBJ2-7 | - | TRBV11-2 | - | CASSPMSSVYEQYF | TGTGCCAGCAGCCCGATGAGCAGCGTCTACGAGCAGTACTTC
TRBJ2-1 | - | TRBV19 | once | CASSINGAAVSYNEQFF | TGTGCCAGTAGTATAAATGGGGCGGCGGTCTCCTACAATGAGCAGTTCTTC
TRBJ1-6 | - | TRBV15 | - | CATSTGHNNSPLHF | TGTGCCACCAGCACGGGACATAATAATTCACCCCTCCACTTT
TRBJ1-2 | - | TRBV28 | - | CASSPRTVLYGYTF | TGTGCCAGCAGTCCTAGGACAGTCCTCTATGGCTACACCTTC
TRBJ2-7 | TRBD1 | TRBV28 | - | CASSLFGIRGRISNEQYF | TGTGCCAGCAGTTTATTCGGTATCAGGGGGCGAATATCCAACGAGCAGTACTTC
TRBJ2-7 | - | TRBV11-3 | - | CASSRGSQGEQYF | TGTGCCAGCAGCCGGGGTTCGCAAGGGGAGCAGTACTTC
TRBJ2-3 | TRBD2 | TRBV20-1 | - | CSASSSGSYSLPDTQYF | TGCAGTGCTAGTAGTAGCGGGAGTTATTCATTGCCAGATACGCAGTATTTT
TRBJ2-1 | TRBD2 | TRBV4-1 | - | CASSQPPGLAGGNEQFF | TGCGCCAGCAGCCAACCCCCGGGACTAGCGGGTGGTAATGAGCAGTTCTTC
TRBJ1-1 | - | TRBV14 | - | CASSHTQGHTEAFF | TGTGCCAGCAGCCATACTCAGGGCCACACTGAAGCTTTCTTT
TRBJ1-4 | - | TRBV15 | - | CATSREGLSEKLFF | TGTGCCACCAGCAGAGAGGGGCTCTCTGAAAAACTGTTTTTT
TRBJ1-2 | - | TRBV7-8 | - | CASSPTVGSGGYTF | TGTGCCAGCAGCCCGACAGTGGGGTCTGGTGGCTACACCTTC
TRBJ1-2 | - | TRBV6-1 | - | CASSEGEAARF | TGTGCCAGCAGTGAGGGAGAGGCCGCCCGCTTC
TRBJ1-1 | TRBD1 | TRBV27 | - | CASSLTGTGKAFF | TGTGCCAGCAGTTTAACCGGGACAGGGAAAGCTTTCTTT
TRBJ2-1 | - | TRBV4-1 | - | CASSHAIFESPFF | TGCGCCAGCAGCCACGCAATATTCGAGTCTCCATTCTTC
TRBJ1-2 | - | TRBV5-1 | - | CASSLWGGTPYGYTF | TGCGCCAGCAGCTTGTGGGGGGGCACCCCCTATGGCTACACCTTC
TRBJ1-5 | - | TRBV28 | few | CASSLRGQPQHF | TGTGCCAGCAGTTTAAGGGGCCAGCCCCAGCATTTT
TRBJ2-3 | TRBD2 | TRBV5-6 | - | CASSFRTSGRTDTQYF | TGTGCCAGCAGCTTCAGGACTAGCGGGAGGACAGATACGCAGTATTTT
TRBJ1-5 | TRBD1 | TRBV28 | - | CASSLTGDDQPQHF | TGTGCCAGCAGTTTGACAGGGGACGATCAGCCCCAGCATTTT
TRBJ1-4 | - | TRBV6-5 | - | CASTQGPRGKLFF | TGTGCCAGCACCCAAGGGCCTAGGGGAAAACTGTTTTTT
TRBJ2-7 | - | TRBV28 | - | CASSSLEGQYF | TGTGCCAGCAGCTCTCTGGAGGGCCAGTACTTC
TRBJ2-1 | - | TRBV9 | - | CASSVAARFANEQFF | TGTGCCAGCAGCGTTGCGGCTAGGTTTGCCAATGAGCAGTTCTTC
TRBJ2-7 | TRBD2 | TRBV6-5 | - | CASSYSSGGLGEQYF | TGTGCCAGCAGTTACTCGTCGGGAGGGCTGGGGGAGCAGTACTTC
TRBJ2-5 | TRBD2 | TRBV5-1 | - | CASSLPSGRARETQYF | TGCGCCAGCAGCTTGCCTAGCGGGAGGGCCAGAGAGACCCAGTACTTC
TRBJ1-5 | TRBD1 | TRBV4-2 | few | CASSQVGQGCQPQHF | TGTGCCAGCAGCCAAGTAGGACAGGGTTGTCAGCCCCAGCATTTT
TRBJ1-4 | - | TRBV9 | few | CASSVEEGANEKLFF | TGTGCCAGCAGCGTAGAAGAGGGAGCTAATGAAAAACTGTTTTTT
TRBJ1-2 | - | TRBV11-2 | - | CASSPWTALDYGYTF | TGTGCCAGCAGCCCCTGGACAGCCCTCGACTATGGCTACACCTTC
TRBJ1-1 | TRBD1 | TRBV6-5 | few | CASSLGQGGLTEAFF | TGTGCCAGCAGTCTTGGACAGGGGGGTTTAACTGAAGCTTTCTTT
TRBJ2-1 | - | TRBV12-3/TRBV12-4 | - | CASSSTGGYEQFF | TGTGCCAGCAGTTCTACCGGAGGTTATGAGCAGTTCTTC
TRBJ1-3 | - | TRBV6-5 | - | CASSQPPAGGNTIYF | TGTGCCAGCAGCCAGCCCCCCGCAGGGGGAAACACCATATATTTT
TRBJ2-7 | TRBD1 | TRBV7-2 | - | CASSLDRGRFEQYF | TGTGCCAGCAGCTTGGACAGGGGGCGGTTCGAGCAGTACTTC
TRBJ2-7 | TRBD2 | TRBV28 | - | CASSSGGGYEQYF | TGTGCCAGCAGTTCGGGGGGAGGCTACGAGCAGTACTTC